A single T cell receptor beta chain is shown here with its context. Antigen: not known. The sample originates from a study of vaccination and CD4 T cells after COVID-19. Whole-study context: Post-vaccination samples were procured at a median of roughly 70 days following dose two (range 14 to 241).

The Oncomine TCR Beta short-read assay was applied to DNA of cultured CD4+ T cells. TCRdb re-called the PCR reads with MiXCR, one entry per CDR3 protein. The repertoire holds 9,500 to 12,000 distinct CDR3 sequences, with approximately 64% as singletons. Germline assignment: CDR1 ENHRY and CDR2 SYGVKD. This CDR3 comprises 13 residues. V was trimmed by 6 bases and J by 3 bases, leaving 11 bases between them. Treatment defined: roughly nine-day PBMC culture with coronavirus spike peptide pools or control peptides (ViraFEST assay). PCR positivity dates ran from March to December 2020, preceding US Alpha, Beta and Delta variants.

Sequenced here: CD4+ T cells from blood, cultured in vitro, sampled before SARS-CoV-2 vaccination. The V and J genes are TRBV10-3 and TRBJ2-5; maybe TRBD2 (5 bases). This clonotype was obtained from a human donor who had recovered from COVID-19. The CDR3 reads CAIRGLGEETQYF. The CDR3 bases are TGTGCCATCAGAGGCCTCGGGGAAGAGACCCAGTACTTC.